This T cell receptor beta chain was captured by sequencing in a study of CD8+ T cells in alopecia areata. With V trimmed by 6 bases and J by 0 bases, 7 bases remained unmatched. The CDR3 length is 17 residues. Extracted RNA was reverse transcribed, and the resulting cDNA served as sequencing template. Profiled with immunoSEQ multiplex PCR; TCRdb holds only in-frame clones, not every one. The sample has more than 100,000 clones, over 50% seen once. V gene TRBV23-1 combines with J gene TRBJ2-1; 11 nucleotides align to TRBD2. TRBV23-1 is an open reading frame whose function is uncertain. Sequencing used CD4+ T cells sorted from blood, obtained at week 0. The receptor was derived from a human donor with alopecia areata. The CDR3 here is CASRPGLAANSYNEQFF. CDR3 bases: TGCGCCAGCAGACCGGGACTAGCGGCCAACTCCTACAATGAGCAGTTCTTC.